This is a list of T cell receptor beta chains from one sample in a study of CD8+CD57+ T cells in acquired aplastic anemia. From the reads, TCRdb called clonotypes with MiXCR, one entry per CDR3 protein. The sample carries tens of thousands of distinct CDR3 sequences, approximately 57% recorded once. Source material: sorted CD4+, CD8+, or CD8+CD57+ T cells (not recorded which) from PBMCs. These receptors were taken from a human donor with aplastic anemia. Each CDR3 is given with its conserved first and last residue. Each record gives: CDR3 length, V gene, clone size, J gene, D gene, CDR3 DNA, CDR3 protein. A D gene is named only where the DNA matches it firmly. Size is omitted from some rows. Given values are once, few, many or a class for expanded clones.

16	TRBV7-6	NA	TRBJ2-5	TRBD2	TGTGCCAGCAGTGCCGGGACTAGCGGTTCACAAGAGACCCAGTACTTC	CASSAGTSGSQETQYF
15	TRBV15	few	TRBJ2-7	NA	TGTGCCACCAGCACCGCCGAACCGACTAGCTACGAGCAGTACTTC	CATSTAEPTSYEQYF
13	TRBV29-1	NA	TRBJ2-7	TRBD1	TGCAGCGTCGACCACGGGACAGGGGAAGGTCAGTACTTC	CSVDHGTGEGQYF
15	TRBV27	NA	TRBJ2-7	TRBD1	TGTGCCAGCAGTTCCCTACGGACAGGGCCTTACGAGCAGTACTTC	CASSSLRTGPYEQYF
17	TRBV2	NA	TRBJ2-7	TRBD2	TGTGCCAGCACCCCGGGACCTCTATCTAGCGGCTCCTACGAGCAGTACTTC	CASTPGPLSSGSYEQYF
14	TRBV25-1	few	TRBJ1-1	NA	TGTGCCAGCAGTACGCTCAACAGGAACACTGAAGCTTTCTTT	CASSTLNRNTEAFF
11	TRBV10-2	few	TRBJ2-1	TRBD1	TGCGCCACGGGACAGCACAATGAGCAGTTCTTC	CATGQHNEQFF
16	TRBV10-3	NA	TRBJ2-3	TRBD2	TGTGCCATCAGTGGGCGGACTAGCGGGGGGGCAGATACGCAGTATTTT	CAISGRTSGGADTQYF
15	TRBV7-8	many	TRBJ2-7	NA	TGTGCCAGCAGTTACTTGACTGGGAGCTCCTACGAGCAGTACTTC	CASSYLTGSSYEQYF
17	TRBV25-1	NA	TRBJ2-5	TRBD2	TGTGCCAGCAGTGAATCCTCCACCCTAGCGGGGCAAGAGACCCAGTACTTC	CASSESSTLAGQETQYF
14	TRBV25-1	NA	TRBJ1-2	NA	TGTGCCAGCAGTGCGAGTGCAGTTGACTATGGCTACACCTTC	CASSASAVDYGYTF
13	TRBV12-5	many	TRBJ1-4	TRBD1	TGTGCTAGCTGGGACAGCTATAATGAAAAACTGTTTTTT	CASWDSYNEKLFF
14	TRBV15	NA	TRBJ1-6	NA	TGTGCTACCAGCAGAGATAGTGGAATTTCACCCCTCCACTTT	CATSRDSGISPLHF
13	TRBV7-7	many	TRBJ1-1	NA	TGTGCTAGCAGCTTAGGCCGGGGTTCTGAAGCTTTCTTT	CASSLGRGSEAFF
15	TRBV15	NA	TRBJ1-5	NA	TGTGCCACCAGCGGGAATGGGGTACGGGATCAGCCCCAGCATTTT	CATSGNGVRDQPQHF
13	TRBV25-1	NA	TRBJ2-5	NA	TGTGCCAGCTTAGGGTATGGACAAGAGACCCAGTACTTC	CASLGYGQETQYF
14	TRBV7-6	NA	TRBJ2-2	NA	TGTGCCAGCAGCTCTGGGGGCGGGGCCGGGGAGCTGTTTTTC	CASSSGGGAGELFF
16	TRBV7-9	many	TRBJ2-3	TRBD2	TGTGCCAGCAGCCCTCGACTAGCGGTGAGCACAGATACGCAGTATTTT	CASSPRLAVSTDTQYF
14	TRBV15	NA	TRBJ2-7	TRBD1	TGTGCCACCAGCAGGGACAGGGCAATGGACGAGCAGTACTTC	CATSRDRAMDEQYF
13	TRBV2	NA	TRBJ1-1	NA	TGTGCCAGCGGATCAGGGGAGCACACTGAAGCTTTCTTT	CASGSGEHTEAFF
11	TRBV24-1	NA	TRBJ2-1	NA	TGTGCCACCAGTGAGCGGGGTGAGCAGTTCTTC	CATSERGEQFF
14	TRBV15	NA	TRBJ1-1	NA	TGTGCCACCAGTCCGGGTGGGGGCAGGACTGAAGCTTTCTTT	CATSPGGGRTEAFF
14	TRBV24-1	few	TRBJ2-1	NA	TGTGCCACCAGTGACCCAGGGTCCTACAATGAGCAGTTCTTC	CATSDPGSYNEQFF
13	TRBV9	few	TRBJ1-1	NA	TGTGCCAGCAGCGGAGACCGGGCTACCGAAGCTTTCTTT	CASSGDRATEAFF